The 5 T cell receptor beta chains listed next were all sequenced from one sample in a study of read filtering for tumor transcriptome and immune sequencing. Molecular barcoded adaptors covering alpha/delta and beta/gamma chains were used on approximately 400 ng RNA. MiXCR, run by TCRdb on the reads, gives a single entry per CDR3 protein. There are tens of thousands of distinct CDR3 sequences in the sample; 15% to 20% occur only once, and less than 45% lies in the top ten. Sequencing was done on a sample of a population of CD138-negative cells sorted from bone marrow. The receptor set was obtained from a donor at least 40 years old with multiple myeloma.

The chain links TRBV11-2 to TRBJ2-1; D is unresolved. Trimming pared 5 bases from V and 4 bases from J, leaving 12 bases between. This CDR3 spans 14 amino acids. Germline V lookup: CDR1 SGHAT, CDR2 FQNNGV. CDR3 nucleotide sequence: TGTGCCAGCAGCCCTCTGACCCGGTACAATGAGCAGTTCTTC. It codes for CASSPLTRYNEQFF.

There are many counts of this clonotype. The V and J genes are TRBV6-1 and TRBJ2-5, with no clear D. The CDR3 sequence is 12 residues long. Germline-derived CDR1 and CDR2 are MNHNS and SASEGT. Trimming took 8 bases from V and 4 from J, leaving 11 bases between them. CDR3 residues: CASSRIGETQYF. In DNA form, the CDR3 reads TGTGCCAGCTCCAGGATTGGAGAGACCCAGTACTTC.

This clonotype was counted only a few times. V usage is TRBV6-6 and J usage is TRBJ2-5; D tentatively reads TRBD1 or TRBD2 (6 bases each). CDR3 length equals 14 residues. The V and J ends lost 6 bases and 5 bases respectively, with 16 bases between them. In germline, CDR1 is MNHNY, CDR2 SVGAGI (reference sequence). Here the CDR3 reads CASRGPGAGETQYF. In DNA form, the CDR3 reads TGTGCCAGCAGGGGTCCGGGGGCCGGGGAGACCCAGTACTTC.

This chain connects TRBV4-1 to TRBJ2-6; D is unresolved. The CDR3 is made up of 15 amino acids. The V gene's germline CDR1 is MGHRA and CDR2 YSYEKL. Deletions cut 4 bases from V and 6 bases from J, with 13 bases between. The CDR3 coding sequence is TGCGCCAGCAGCCGATCCGGGTTTGCGGCCAACGTCCTGACTTTC. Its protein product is CASSRSGFAANVLTF.

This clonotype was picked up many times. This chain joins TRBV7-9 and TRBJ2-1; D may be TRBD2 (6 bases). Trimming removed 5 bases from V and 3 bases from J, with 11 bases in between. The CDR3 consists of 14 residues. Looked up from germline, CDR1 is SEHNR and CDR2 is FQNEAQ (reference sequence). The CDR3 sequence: CASSQRLVYNEQFF. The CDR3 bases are TGTGCCAGCAGCCAAAGACTAGTCTACAATGAGCAGTTCTTC.